These T cell receptor beta chains were read from a single sample in a study of T cells in Graves' hyperthyroidism and ophthalmopathy. TCRdb redid the calling of the multiplex PCR reads with MiXCR, one entry per CDR3 protein. The sample shows 500,000 to 600,000 distinct CDR3 sequences, 40% to 50% of them seen only once. Sequenced: peripheral blood or thyroid tissue (not recorded which). The source is an adult woman with Graves' disease, either hyperthyroidism or ophthalmopathy (not recorded which). Each CDR3 is given with its conserved first and last residue. D genes are given only for firm matches. Clone size is given for some rows only: seen once, a few or many times, or a class if the clone is expanded.

d_call: TRBD1
v_call: TRBV7-8
clone_size: NA
j_call: TRBJ1-2
cdr3_aa: CASSLGPLGQENGYTF
cdr3_nt: TGTGCCAGCAGCTTAGGTCCATTGGGACAGGAAAATGGCTACACCTTC

d_call: TRBD2
v_call: TRBV20-1
clone_size: NA
j_call: TRBJ2-5
cdr3_aa: CSTTGTSGREETQYF
cdr3_nt: TGCAGTACAACCGGGACTAGCGGGAGGGAGGAGACCCAGTACTTC

d_call: NA
v_call: TRBV29-1
clone_size: NA
j_call: TRBJ2-1
cdr3_aa: CSVKSSGRHNEQFF
cdr3_nt: TGCAGCGTTAAGTCGAGCGGGCGACACAATGAGCAGTTCTTC

d_call: NA
v_call: TRBV11-1
clone_size: few
j_call: TRBJ1-2
cdr3_aa: CASSLISGFDYGHTF
cdr3_nt: TGTGCCAGCAGCTTAATCTCGGGGTTTGACTATGGCCACACCTTC

d_call: NA
v_call: TRBV7-9
clone_size: NA
j_call: TRBJ1-5
cdr3_aa: CASSPARRYEQPQHF
cdr3_nt: TGTGCCAGCAGCCCCGCTCGGCGGTACGAGCAGCCCCAGCATTTT

d_call: TRBD2
v_call: TRBV20-1
clone_size: NA
j_call: TRBJ2-5
cdr3_aa: CSARAGVETQHF
cdr3_nt: TGCAGTGCTAGGGCGGGAGTGGAGACCCAGCACTTC

d_call: TRBD1
v_call: TRBV24-1
clone_size: NA
j_call: TRBJ2-2
cdr3_aa: CATSDLGTGVQAGELFF
cdr3_nt: TGTGCCACCAGTGATTTGGGGACAGGGGTCCAGGCAGGGGAGCTGTTTTTT

d_call: NA
v_call: TRBV2
clone_size: many
j_call: TRBJ2-5
cdr3_aa: CASRGAPQETQYF
cdr3_nt: TGTGCCAGCAGGGGTGCACCCCAAGAGACCCAGTACTTC

d_call: TRBD2
v_call: TRBV2
clone_size: NA
j_call: TRBJ2-7
cdr3_aa: CASSRTLAGPPEQYF
cdr3_nt: TGCGCCAGCAGCCGCACACTAGCGGGCCCTCCCGAGCAGTACTTC

d_call: TRBD1
v_call: TRBV20-1
clone_size: few
j_call: TRBJ1-1
cdr3_aa: CSARDGRTGAEAFF
cdr3_nt: TGCAGTGCTAGAGATGGCCGGACAGGGGCTGAAGCTTTCTTT

d_call: NA
v_call: TRBV29-1
clone_size: NA
j_call: TRBJ1-1
cdr3_aa: CSAATEMNTEAFF
cdr3_nt: TGCAGCGCAGCGACAGAGATGAACACTGAAGCTTTCTTT

d_call: TRBD2
v_call: TRBV29-1
clone_size: NA
j_call: TRBJ2-7
cdr3_aa: CSVSGTRGGEQYF
cdr3_nt: TGCAGCGTTTCCGGGACTAGGGGCGGCGAGCAGTACTTC

d_call: NA
v_call: TRBV29-1
clone_size: NA
j_call: TRBJ1-1
cdr3_aa: CSVEAPEAFF
cdr3_nt: TGCAGCGTTGAAGCCCCTGAAGCTTTCTTT

d_call: TRBD1
v_call: TRBV25-1
clone_size: few
j_call: TRBJ1-1
cdr3_aa: CASSESGQGKAFF
cdr3_nt: TGTGCCAGCAGTGAATCGGGACAGGGGAAAGCTTTCTTT

d_call: NA
v_call: TRBV10-3
clone_size: NA
j_call: TRBJ1-4
cdr3_aa: CAISEPPDGEKLFF
cdr3_nt: TGTGCCATCAGTGAGCCCCCTGACGGGGAAAAACTGTTTTTT

d_call: TRBD2
v_call: TRBV2
clone_size: NA
j_call: TRBJ2-1
cdr3_aa: CASRRTSGRGEQFF
cdr3_nt: TGTGCCAGCAGAAGGACTAGCGGGAGAGGTGAGCAGTTCTTC

d_call: TRBD1
v_call: TRBV10-3
clone_size: NA
j_call: TRBJ2-5
cdr3_aa: CAISEGQGAGETQYF
cdr3_nt: TGTGCCATCAGTGAGGGACAGGGGGCTGGAGAGACCCAGTACTTC

d_call: NA
v_call: TRBV7-2
clone_size: NA
j_call: TRBJ2-7
cdr3_aa: CASSSYLSYEQYF
cdr3_nt: TGTGCCAGCAGCTCCTACCTCTCCTACGAGCAGTACTTC

d_call: NA
v_call: TRBV5-1
clone_size: NA
j_call: TRBJ2-7
cdr3_aa: CTSSPSGTSYEQYF
cdr3_nt: TGCACCAGCAGCCCATCGGGGACTTCCTACGAGCAGTACTTC

d_call: TRBD1
v_call: TRBV5-1
clone_size: NA
j_call: TRBJ1-2
cdr3_aa: CASSLKGGGRMDYGYTF
cdr3_nt: TGCGCCAGCAGCTTGAAGGGAGGGGGCAGGATGGACTATGGCTACACCTTC

d_call: TRBD1
v_call: TRBV28
clone_size: few
j_call: TRBJ1-6
cdr3_aa: CASSSTGGRSPLHF
cdr3_nt: TGTGCCAGCAGTTCTACAGGGGGGCGATCACCCCTCCACTTT

d_call: NA
v_call: TRBV20-1
clone_size: NA
j_call: TRBJ2-6
cdr3_aa: CSARGTGANVLTF
cdr3_nt: TGCAGTGCTAGGGGGACAGGGGCCAACGTCCTGACTTTC

d_call: NA
v_call: TRBV2
clone_size: many
j_call: TRBJ2-7
cdr3_aa: CASSASRAYEQYF
cdr3_nt: TGTGCCAGCAGTGCTTCCAGAGCCTACGAGCAGTACTTC

d_call: NA
v_call: TRBV15
clone_size: NA
j_call: TRBJ2-2
cdr3_aa: CATSSPLGTYTGELFF
cdr3_nt: TGTGCCACCAGCAGTCCCCTGGGGACCTACACCGGGGAGCTGTTTTTT

d_call: NA
v_call: TRBV10-3
clone_size: many
j_call: TRBJ1-1
cdr3_aa: CAISENGGSAFF
cdr3_nt: TGTGCCATCAGTGAGAATGGGGGAAGCGCTTTCTTT

d_call: NA
v_call: TRBV5-1
clone_size: NA
j_call: TRBJ2-7
cdr3_aa: CASRLARGWYEQYF
cdr3_nt: TGTGCCAGCAGATTAGCCAGGGGATGGTACGAGCAGTACTTC

d_call: NA
v_call: TRBV7-3
clone_size: NA
j_call: TRBJ2-7
cdr3_aa: CATAVQDYEQYF
cdr3_nt: TGTGCCACCGCGGTGCAGGACTACGAGCAGTACTTC

d_call: NA
v_call: TRBV30
clone_size: NA
j_call: TRBJ1-3
cdr3_aa: CACGISGNTIYF
cdr3_nt: TGTGCCTGCGGTATCTCTGGAAACACCATATATTTT

d_call: NA
v_call: TRBV9
clone_size: few
j_call: TRBJ2-7
cdr3_aa: CASSTPGREQYF
cdr3_nt: TGTGCCAGCAGTACCCCCGGTCGCGAGCAGTACTTC

d_call: NA
v_call: TRBV7-8
clone_size: NA
j_call: TRBJ1-5
cdr3_aa: CASSPPGGHGQPQHF
cdr3_nt: TGTGCCAGCAGTCCGCCCGGGGGCCACGGTCAGCCCCAGCATTTT

d_call: NA
v_call: TRBV5-1
clone_size: NA
j_call: TRBJ1-1
cdr3_aa: CASSLGRGGLLSTEAFF
cdr3_nt: TGCGCCAGCAGCCTTGGCAGGGGAGGACTATTAAGCACTGAAGCTTTCTTT

d_call: TRBD2
v_call: TRBV29-1
clone_size: NA
j_call: TRBJ2-7
cdr3_aa: CSVGIRGSVFEQYF
cdr3_nt: TGCAGCGTTGGGATACGCGGGAGCGTATTCGAGCAGTACTTC

d_call: NA
v_call: TRBV10-3
clone_size: few
j_call: TRBJ2-5
cdr3_aa: CAISLKETQYF
cdr3_nt: TGTGCCATCAGCCTGAAAGAGACCCAGTACTTC

d_call: NA
v_call: TRBV9
clone_size: NA
j_call: TRBJ1-2
cdr3_aa: CASSPRPTGNYGYTF
cdr3_nt: TGTGCCAGCAGCCCCAGACCGACAGGCAACTATGGCTACACCTTC

d_call: NA
v_call: TRBV5-1
clone_size: NA
j_call: TRBJ2-2
cdr3_aa: CASSLAGSWRAGELFF
cdr3_nt: TGCGCCAGCAGCTTGGCGGGGTCGTGGCGGGCCGGGGAGCTGTTTTTT

d_call: NA
v_call: TRBV7-9
clone_size: NA
j_call: TRBJ2-5
cdr3_aa: CASSVGIMETQYF
cdr3_nt: TGTGCCAGCAGCGTAGGGATCATGGAGACCCAGTACTTC

d_call: NA
v_call: TRBV5-1
clone_size: many
j_call: TRBJ2-7
cdr3_aa: CASSLDVDSYEQYF
cdr3_nt: TGCGCCAGCAGCTTGGACGTCGACTCCTACGAGCAGTACTTC

d_call: NA
v_call: TRBV20-1
clone_size: many
j_call: TRBJ2-7
cdr3_aa: CSATIAGEQYF
cdr3_nt: TGCAGTGCCACCATCGCGGGGGAGCAGTACTTC

d_call: NA
v_call: TRBV10-3
clone_size: few
j_call: TRBJ1-3
cdr3_aa: CAISGDGNTIYF
cdr3_nt: TGTGCCATCAGTGGTGATGGAAACACCATATATTTT

d_call: TRBD1
v_call: TRBV19
clone_size: once
j_call: TRBJ1-5
cdr3_aa: CASSTGQGGYSNQPQHF
cdr3_nt: TGTGCCAGTAGTACCGGACAGGGGGGTTATAGCAATCAGCCCCAGCATTTT

d_call: NA
v_call: TRBV9
clone_size: few
j_call: TRBJ2-1
cdr3_aa: CASSPGSEQFF
cdr3_nt: TGTGCCAGCAGCCCAGGGAGTGAGCAGTTCTTC

d_call: NA
v_call: TRBV7-2
clone_size: many
j_call: TRBJ2-7
cdr3_aa: CASSPDRASYEQYF
cdr3_nt: TGTGCCAGCAGCCCGGACCGAGCCTCCTACGAGCAGTACTTC

d_call: NA
v_call: TRBV10-2
clone_size: many
j_call: TRBJ1-3
cdr3_aa: CASSPDPIWGNTIYF
cdr3_nt: TGCGCCAGCAGTCCGGACCCCATCTGGGGAAACACCATATATTTT

d_call: NA
v_call: TRBV10-3
clone_size: NA
j_call: TRBJ2-2
cdr3_aa: CAIRNTGELFF
cdr3_nt: TGTGCCATCAGGAATACAGGGGAGCTGTTTTTT

d_call: TRBD1
v_call: TRBV9
clone_size: many
j_call: TRBJ1-6
cdr3_aa: CASSVAPGTGDSPLHF
cdr3_nt: TGTGCCAGCAGCGTAGCGCCCGGGACAGGAGATTCACCCCTCCACTTT

d_call: NA
v_call: TRBV6-6
clone_size: NA
j_call: TRBJ2-5
cdr3_aa: CASSYRDWAKTQYF
cdr3_nt: TGTGCCAGCAGTTATCGGGACTGGGCAAAGACCCAGTACTTC

d_call: NA
v_call: TRBV7-6
clone_size: few
j_call: TRBJ2-7
cdr3_aa: CASSLNRVVPYEQYF
cdr3_nt: TGTGCCAGCAGCTTAAACAGGGTTGTTCCCTACGAGCAGTACTTC

d_call: NA
v_call: TRBV24-1
clone_size: NA
j_call: TRBJ1-5
cdr3_aa: CATGHLEPQHF
cdr3_nt: TGTGCCACCGGACATCTGGAGCCCCAGCATTTT

d_call: NA
v_call: TRBV2
clone_size: NA
j_call: TRBJ1-4
cdr3_aa: CASSVVGPSTNEKLFF
cdr3_nt: TGTGCCAGCAGTGTTGTGGGTCCCTCGACTAATGAAAAACTGTTTTTT

d_call: NA
v_call: TRBV7-8
clone_size: NA
j_call: TRBJ1-2
cdr3_aa: CAGSNPGRTRDGYTF
cdr3_nt: TGTGCCGGCAGCAACCCGGGAAGGACGAGAGATGGCTACACCTTC

d_call: NA
v_call: TRBV7-3
clone_size: NA
j_call: TRBJ2-6
cdr3_aa: CASSLGGTAGANVLTF
cdr3_nt: TGTGCCAGCAGCTTAGGAGGGACCGCTGGGGCCAACGTCCTGACTTTC

d_call: TRBD2
v_call: TRBV7-2
clone_size: few
j_call: TRBJ2-1
cdr3_aa: CASSLSGRPYNEQFF
cdr3_nt: TGTGCCAGCAGCCTTAGCGGGAGACCCTACAATGAGCAGTTCTTC

d_call: NA
v_call: TRBV4-1
clone_size: NA
j_call: TRBJ1-4
cdr3_aa: CASSQAQGSSNEKLFF
cdr3_nt: TGCGCCAGCAGCCAAGCTCAGGGTTCTTCTAATGAAAAACTGTTTTTT

d_call: NA
v_call: TRBV14
clone_size: few
j_call: TRBJ1-1
cdr3_aa: CASSQGQLNTDAFF
cdr3_nt: TGTGCCAGCAGCCAAGGGCAGTTGAACACTGACGCTTTCTTT

d_call: NA
v_call: TRBV29-1
clone_size: many
j_call: TRBJ1-5
cdr3_aa: CSVGQNNQPQHF
cdr3_nt: TGCAGCGTTGGACAGAACAATCAGCCCCAGCATTTT